Listed here is a single TCR beta chain. No antigen is known for it. The data were taken from a study of T cell repertoires in cytomegalovirus infection. Whole-study context: HLA-C-restricted CMV epitopes, recently identified, and well-studied HLA-B-restricted ones were used by the study. CMV infection together with matching HLA type was indicated by public TCR beta signatures.

Points from the study as a whole: Cumulative frequency of public TCR beta families picked out carriers of CMV plus the relevant HLA. Across the ex vivo response, the dominant clonotypes were HLA-C-restricted CMV-specific TCR beta clonotypes.

V gave up 2 bases and J gave up 5 bases, with 14 bases separating them. Germline V CDR1 and CDR2: SGHNT, YENEEA. The CDR3 runs 15 residues. From the reads, TCRdb called clonotypes with MiXCR, one entry per CDR3 protein. The table lists roughly 860,000 distinct CDR3 sequences, about 33% of them singletons. Sample: cultured CD8+ T cells from PBMCs, taken from culture after CMV antigen stimulation. This clonotype was obtained from a human donor in good health (CMV status not recorded). Some clones in this sample may be carry-over from other donors' samples. The chain employs TRBV11-3 and TRBJ2-3; D gene ambiguous. The CDR3 DNA reads as TGTGCCAGCAGCTTAACATCGCTTGTAGGAGATACGCAGTATTTT. Residues: CASSLTSLVGDTQYF.